This T cell receptor (beta chain) originates from a study of control samples from healthy donors and cancer patients. V shed 5 bases, J shed 4 bases, and the junction held 9 bases outside the gene matches. CDR3 length: 15 residues. CDR1 and CDR2 (germline): SGHTA, FQGNSA. This clone was recorded once. Produced via immunoSEQ multiplex PCR; TCRdb's table is partial and in-frame only. The sample has some 130,000 clones, 85% to 95% seen once. This clonotype was obtained from a man aged 50-60 years with head and neck cancer. The sequenced material came from PBMCs. This chain uses TRBV7-2 with TRBJ2-5; 8 bases align to TRBD2. The CDR3 protein is CASSPSGGLGETQYF. CDR3 coding DNA: TGTGCCAGCAGCCCTTCGGGGGGGTTAGGAGAGACCCAGTACTTC.